These 20 T cell receptor beta chains share one sample of origin, sequenced in a study of OX40 agonist ivuxolimab in advanced cancers. The protocol used for the library was the immunoSEQ multiplex PCR assay. This immuneACCESS table, as held by TCRdb, lists in-frame sequences with V and J called but not all clones. Of the missing ones, under half trace to an unresolved V gene in checked studies; the others have no known cause. Here the sample has about 31,000 clones; 90% to 95% occur a single time. Jointly, the top ten make up around 27% of the sample. Material: CD4+ or CD8+ T cells sorted from blood, obtained in a trial of the OX40 agonist ivuxolimab. The source of these receptors is an adult with an advanced solid tumor such as melanoma, head and neck, liver or kidney cancer.

The table lists this clone with a few counts. The same CDR3 also results from other DNA sequences found in this sample. As DNA, the CDR3 is TGTGCCAGCAGTTACTCGACTAGCGGGCACAATGAGCAGTTCTTC. Residues: CASSYSTSGHNEQFF. The V call is TRBV6-5, the J call TRBJ2-1; 10 positions match TRBD2. This CDR3 region has 15 residues. Germline V lookup: CDR1 MNHEY, CDR2 SVGAGI. Trimming removed 0 bases from V and 5 bases from J; junction bases left unmatched: 1.

The table lists this clone with a count of one. The chain links TRBV28 to TRBJ1-1; no clear D gene. Germline V gives CDR1 MDHEN, CDR2 SYDVKM. The ends were cut back, 1 base at V and 7 bases at J, with 19 bases in the middle. The CDR3 extends over 16 amino acids. CDR3 in amino acids: CASSLSREGFSYEAFF. CDR3 nucleotide sequence: TGTGCCAGCAGTTTATCACGCGAGGGATTTTCGTATGAAGCTTTCTTT.

V usage is TRBV11-2 and J usage is TRBJ1-1; weak D call: TRBD1 (5 bases). The germline CDR1 and CDR2 sequences are SGHAT and FQNNGV. This CDR3 has 15 residues. Trimming shortened V by 0 bases and J by 1 base, and 9 bases separated the two germline ends. CDR3 in DNA: TGTGCCAGCAGCTTAGATACAGGAACGAACACTGAAGCTTTCTTT. Translated: CASSLDTGTNTEAFF. Full variable domain (missing parts from reference TRBV11-2 and TRBJ1-1): EAGVAQSPRYKIIEKRQSVAFWCNPISGHATLYWYQQILGQGPKLLIQFQNNGVVDDSQLPKDRFSAERLKGVDSTLKIQPAKLEDSAVYLCASSLDTGTNTEAFFGQGTRLTVV.

This clone was seen just once. The J gene is TRBJ1-5, the V gene TRBV27; 7 bases map to TRBD1. With V trimmed by 2 bases and J by 0 bases, 4 bases remained unmatched. The CDR3 extends over 16 amino acids. Germline V gene lookup returns CDR1 MNHEY and CDR2 SMNVEV (reference sequence). The CDR3: CASSLRGGNSNQPQHF. Written as DNA, the CDR3 is TGTGCCAGCAGTTTAAGAGGGGGCAATAGCAATCAGCCCCAGCATTTT.

There are a few counts of this clone. This rearrangement joins TRBV19 to TRBJ1-1; D is perhaps TRBD1 (5 bases). Trimming shortened V by 5 bases and J by 2 bases, and 15 bases separated the two germline ends. This CDR3 has 15 residues. Germline CDR1 reads LNHDA; CDR2 reads SQIVND (reference sequence). The CDR3 region is CASSVVDIRNTEAFF. CDR3 sequence (DNA): TGTGCCAGTAGTGTGGTGGACATTAGAAACACTGAAGCTTTCTTT. Looking up the rest from reference TRBV19 and TRBJ1-1 gives the full variable domain: DGGITQSPKYLFRKEGQNVTLSCEQNLNHDAMYWYRQDPGQGLRLIYYSQIVNDFQKGDIAEGYSVSREKKESFPLTVTSAQKNPTAFYLCASSVVDIRNTEAFFGQGTRLTVV.

The CDR3 DNA sequence: TGTGCCAGCAGTCCCGGGGGGGAGGGGTTGTTCTTC. Its protein product is CASSPGGEGLFF. The genes are TRBV27 and TRBJ2-1; 8 positions match TRBD2. There are 12 residues in the CDR3. Germline V gene data show CDR1 as MNHEY and CDR2 as SMNVEV (reference sequence). The V and J ends lost 5 bases and 15 bases, in that order; junction bases with no gene match: 9.

This sequence joins TRBV9 and TRBJ1-2, with 9 positions matching TRBD1. The V segment lost 5 bases and the J segment 6 bases; nucleotides outside the gene matches: 14. CDR3 length equals 16 residues. Germline CDR1 and CDR2: SGDLS and YYNGEE. DNA of the CDR3: TGTGCCAGCAGTCCTCTCGGGACAGGGTATCCTCATGGCTACACCTTC. Its protein product is CASSPLGTGYPHGYTF.

The chain links TRBV9 to TRBJ1-2, with D possibly being TRBD1 (6 bases). This CDR3 is built from 15 residues. Between the trimmed V and J ends, which lost 0 bases and 0 bases, there was a span of 9 bases. Germline V gene data show CDR1 as SGDLS and CDR2 as YYNGEE. The CDR3 DNA sequence: TGTGCCAGCAGCGTAGAGGGGGGCCCTAACTATGGCTACACCTTC. This encodes CASSVEGGPNYGYTF.

The chain links TRBV7-9 to TRBJ1-5; 8 bases map to TRBD1. V was pared by 1 base and J by 7 bases, with 3 bases of the junction left unmatched. The CDR3 consists of 14 residues. Germline lookup yields CDR1 SEHNR and CDR2 FQNEAQ (reference sequence). This CDR3 reads CASSLGTGIQPQHF. The CDR3, as DNA: TGTGCCAGCAGCTTAGGGACAGGGATCCAGCCCCAGCATTTT.

The V and J genes are TRBV5-4 and TRBJ2-7; 8 nucleotides align to TRBD1. Looked up from germline, CDR1 is SGHNT and CDR2 is YYREEE (reference sequence). Trimming took 3 bases from V and 4 from J; bases not matched to a gene: 9. CDR3 size: 15 residues. The CDR3 coding sequence is TGTGCCAGCAGCTACCGGGACAGGTCCGTTTACGAGCAGTACTTC. It yields the protein CASSYRDRSVYEQYF.

This clone is a singleton in its sample. The rearrangement links TRBV9 to TRBJ2-5; TRBD2 aligns across 8 bases. The CDR3 runs to 14 residues. V was pared by 2 bases and J by 1 base, with 1 base of the junction left unmatched. Germline CDR1 and CDR2: SGDLS and YYNGEE. The CDR3 sequence is CASSVGTSQETQYF. The CDR3 DNA is TGTGCCAGCAGCGTGGGGACTAGCCAAGAGACCCAGTACTTC.

CDR3 nucleotides: TGTGCCTGGAGGCATCCCCCCCAGGACACTGAAGCTTTCTTT. Translated: CAWRHPPQDTEAFF. This chain uses TRBV30 with TRBJ1-1; no clear D. CDR1 is GTSNPN and CDR2 is SVGIG in the germline V gene (reference sequence). The CDR3 is 14 residues long. Trimming took 3 bases from V and 3 from J, leaving 14 bases between them.

This chain connects TRBV2 to TRBJ2-2, with unresolved D. With 2 bases removed from V and 7 bases from J, the gap between germline ends came to 14 bases. Germline values: CDR1 SNHLY, CDR2 FYNNEI. The CDR3 totals 15 residues. The CDR3 reads CASSELSSVGGELFF. CDR3 DNA sequence: TGTGCCAGCAGTGAACTTTCGAGCGTTGGCGGGGAGCTGTTTTTT.

The rearrangement links TRBV4-3 to TRBJ2-5; the D call may be TRBD1 or TRBD2 (6 bases each). Germline V gene lookup returns CDR1 LGHNA and CDR2 YSLEER. This CDR3 has 15 residues. The ends were cut back, 6 bases at V and 5 bases at J, with 19 bases in the middle. CDR3 protein: CASSPGAGIRETQYF. The CDR3 coding sequence is TGCGCCAGCAGTCCGGGGGCCGGGATCAGGGAGACCCAGTACTTC.

V is TRBV5-8 and J is TRBJ2-5; 8 bases are shared with TRBD1. Near its end, the DNA agrees better with TRBJ2-7, so the J call may be wrong. Germline V gene data show CDR1 as SGHTS and CDR2 as YDEGEE. The length of the CDR3 is 16 residues. CDR3 sequence (DNA): TGTGCCAGCAGCTCCCGGACAGGGCGAGGCTCCTACGAGCAGTACTTC. As protein: CASSSRTGRGSYEQYF.

The V and J genes are TRBV7-2 and TRBJ2-1; 10 bases line up with TRBD2. The length of the CDR3 is 17 residues. V shed 4 bases, J shed 5 bases, and the junction held 11 bases outside the gene matches. CDR1 is SGHTA and CDR2 is FQGNSA in the germline V gene. The CDR3 is CASSSSLRLAGHNEQFF. For the CDR3, the DNA is TGTGCCAGCAGCTCATCCCTTAGACTAGCGGGCCACAATGAGCAGTTCTTC. The full variable domain, completed using reference TRBV7-2 and TRBJ2-1, is GAGVSQSPSNKVTEKGKDVELRCDPISGHTALYWYRQSLGQGLEFLIYFQGNSAPDKSGLPSDRFSAERTGGSVSTLTIQRTQQEDSAVYLCASSSSLRLAGHNEQFFGPGTRLTVL.

The CDR3 is CASSQDDRGRETQYF. CDR3 sequence (DNA): TGCGCCAGCAGCCAAGACGACAGGGGGCGGGAGACCCAGTACTTC. The chain links TRBV4-3 to TRBJ2-5, with 10 bases aligning to TRBD1. The CDR3 is 15 residues long. Germline assignment: CDR1 LGHNA and CDR2 YSLEER. J lost 5 bases, V lost 0 bases, and 3 bases had no gene match.

This clone was seen more than once but under ten times. This chain connects TRBV15 to TRBJ2-7; 11 bases are shared with TRBD2. The germline V gene has CDR1 LNHNV and CDR2 YYDKDF (reference sequence). V shed 1 base and J 7 bases; nucleotides not matched to a gene: 12. This CDR3 is 17 amino acids long. The CDR3 loop is CATSRAIAGLAGKEQYF. The CDR3 coding sequence is TGTGCCACCAGCAGAGCCATCGCCGGACTAGCGGGTAAAGAGCAGTACTTC.

This clone has just one count. The rearrangement links TRBV7-9 to TRBJ2-2; 9 nucleotides agree with TRBD2. Trimming removed 0 bases from V and 7 bases from J; junction bases left unmatched: 6. CDR3 length: 16 residues. Germline assignment: CDR1 SEHNR and CDR2 FQNEAQ (reference sequence). CDR3 loop: CASSLAASGEFGELFF. In DNA form, the CDR3 reads TGTGCCAGCAGCTTAGCGGCTAGCGGGGAGTTCGGGGAGCTGTTTTTT.

The CDR3 nucleotides are TGTGCCAGCAGCCCAACCGAGTCCTATGGCTACACCTTC. Amino acid sequence: CASSPTESYGYTF. The chain has TRBV7-6 and TRBJ1-2; D not certain. V gave up 5 bases and J gave up 4 bases, with 11 bases separating them. The CDR3 spans 13 residues. CDR1 and CDR2 (germline): SGHVS, FNYEAQ.